The 2 T cell receptor beta chains in this list originate from one sample, sequenced in a study of cytomegalovirus exposure and HLA in healthy donors. It was with 60 Vbeta and 13 Jbeta primers that the PCR ran. Profiling relied on immunoSEQ multiplex PCR, and the TCRdb table lists in-frame clones only, not all of them. The data show over 130,000 clones, around four fifths seen once. Sequences were obtained from PBMCs. These receptors were taken from a man aged 25 to 45 in good health and CMV-seropositive.

This clone has only a few counts. The chain links TRBV6-1 to TRBJ1-2; TRBD1 agrees at 7 bases. J gave up 8 bases and V 5 bases, and 5 bases lay outside the gene matches. The CDR3 runs 12 residues. The V gene's germline CDR1 is MNHNS and CDR2 SASEGT. The CDR3 protein is CASSQGVGGYTF. In nucleotides, the CDR3 is TGTGCCAGCAGTCAGGGGGTGGGAGGCTACACCTTC.

This chain links TRBV19 with TRBJ2-3; 8 bases line up with TRBD1. This CDR3 contains 20 residues. Germline CDR1 is LNHDA and CDR2 is SQIVND (reference sequence). V trimming: 6 bases; J trimming: 2 bases; junction bases outside the gene matches: 22. CDR3 sequence: CASSYRRLLTQGAPTDTQYF. In DNA form, the CDR3 reads TGTGCCAGTAGCTACCGCCGCTTACTAACTCAGGGGGCCCCCACAGATACGCAGTATTTT.